The T cell receptor beta chain under discussion was sequenced for a study of regulatory T cells in long-lasting Graves disease. For the study at large: Positive TSH receptor antibodies alongside over 5 years of antithyroid drugs were what marked Graves' disease as persistent. Study-level results: Patients with persistent Graves' had lower TCR diversity than newly diagnosed patients. With a small sample size, accuracy may have been reduced.

This sample's time point: persistent/refractory GD, antithyroid drugs over 5 years with positive TRAb. PBMC RNA served as the TCR library source. This clonotype was detected many times. The target antigen is unknown. V lost 1 base, J lost 5 bases, and 11 bases lay in between. CDR1 is SGHTA and CDR2 is FQGTGA in the germline V gene. The CDR3 sequence is 14 residues long. iRepertoire HTBI primers and Arm-PCR of CDR3 regions built TCR beta libraries. TCRdb used MiXCR to reprocess the multiplex PCR reads, holding one entry per CDR3 protein. Here the sample spans over 300,000 distinct CDR3 sequences, around 20% being singletons.

The chain couples TRBV7-3 to TRBJ1-1; no clear D. The source was peripheral blood mononuclear cells (PBMCs), collected when the disease was refractory, from a patient treated with antithyroid drugs. This TCR was recovered from a female donor with Graves disease. As DNA, the CDR3 is TGTGCCAGCAGCTTAAGGGGTAAGACAACTGAAGCTTTCTTT. Amino acids: CASSLRGKTTEAFF.